The 25 T cell receptor beta chains below come from one sample, sequenced in a study of T cell changes during pregnancy in multiple sclerosis. Profiling relied on immunoSEQ multiplex PCR, and the TCRdb table lists in-frame clones only, not all of them. The repertoire holds 41,000 or so clones, roughly 90% seen once, with 5.5% to 8% in the top ten. The input for sequencing was CD8+ T cells from peripheral blood mononuclear cells, taken in the third trimester of pregnancy. The receptors were sampled from a female donor with multiple sclerosis, enrolled in a pregnancy study.

The chain links TRBV27 to TRBJ2-7; 7 bases are a match to TRBD1. This CDR3 is 15 amino acids long. Trimming removed 6 bases from V and 3 bases from J; junction bases left unmatched: 11. Germline values: CDR1 MNHEY, CDR2 SMNVEV (reference sequence). The CDR3 DNA is TGTGCCAGCAGAACAGGGGCCGATCCCCTCTACGAGCAGTACTTC. Translating gives CASRTGADPLYEQYF.

This chain connects TRBV27 to TRBJ2-1, with D possibly TRBD2 on 6 matching bases. The germline V gene encodes CDR1 MNHEY and CDR2 SMNVEV (reference sequence). The germline V and J ends were trimmed by 5 bases and 6 bases, with 11 bases remaining between them. This CDR3 is built from 13 residues. The CDR3 protein is CASSLFSGNEQFF. CDR3 bases: TGTGCCAGCAGTCTATTTAGCGGCAATGAGCAGTTCTTC.

This clone occurred once. V usage is TRBV5-6 and J usage is TRBJ1-4; 7 nucleotides agree with TRBD1. The CDR3 extends over 15 amino acids. V lost 4 bases and J lost 8; bases outside the gene matches: 11. The germline V gene encodes CDR1 SGHDT and CDR2 YYEEEE. The CDR3 spells CASSGPGTVGEKLFF. The CDR3 DNA reads as TGTGCCAGCAGCGGGCCCGGGACAGTCGGCGAAAAACTGTTTTTT.

The chain carries TRBV7-9 and TRBJ2-7, with D perhaps TRBD2 (7 bases). V lost 11 bases and J lost 2, with 19 bases in between. Germline-derived CDR1 and CDR2 are SEHNR and FQNEAQ (reference sequence). This CDR3 is built from 14 residues. The CDR3 here is CAAGGGGTTYEQYF. CDR3 sequence (DNA): TGTGCCGCTGGGGGCGGGGGAACCACCTACGAGCAGTACTTC.

The chain couples TRBV5-8 to TRBJ2-5; D may be TRBD2 (6 bases). CDR1 is SGHTS and CDR2 is YDEGEE in the germline V gene. CDR3 length: 15 amino acids. V was pared by 0 bases and J by 1 base, with 10 bases between. The CDR3 nucleotides read TGTGCCAGCAGCTTGGGCGGAGCGGGCCAAGAGACCCAGTACTTC. Protein: CASSLGGAGQETQYF.

The J gene is TRBJ2-7, the V gene TRBV6-1; TRBD2 matches 7 bases. Unmatched junction bases numbered 5, after V lost 3 bases and J lost 3 bases. CDR1 and CDR2 (germline): MNHNS, SASEGT. The CDR3 has 14 amino acids. CDR3 amino acids: CASSEGGEGYEQYF. Written as DNA, the CDR3 is TGTGCCAGCAGTGAGGGAGGGGAGGGCTACGAGCAGTACTTC.

This chain connects TRBV2 to TRBJ2-7; D gene uncertain. Germline values: CDR1 SNHLY, CDR2 FYNNEI. Trimming shortened V by 8 bases and J by 6 bases, and 8 bases separated the two germline ends. This CDR3 comprises 10 residues. CDR3 loop: CASSRSEQYF. The CDR3 region has the DNA TGTGCCAGCTCCAGAAGCGAGCAGTACTTC.

This clone has a single count. This sequence joins TRBV10-1 and TRBJ2-3, with 11 positions matching TRBD2. This CDR3 is built from 16 residues. Trimming took 7 bases from V and 0 from J; bases not matched to a gene: 6. The germline V gene encodes CDR1 WNHNN and CDR2 SYGVQD (reference sequence). CDR3 coding DNA: TGCGCCAGCACCCAAAGGACTAGCGGGAGCACAGATACGCAGTATTTT. Encoded protein: CASTQRTSGSTDTQYF.

This clone was detected a few times. The V call is TRBV7-8, the J call TRBJ2-3; no reliable D call. Per the germline V gene, CDR1 is SGHVS and CDR2 is FQNEAQ. Trimming took off 5 bases at V and 2 bases at J, with 17 bases between the two ends. The length of the CDR3 is 16 residues. Written as DNA, the CDR3 is TGTGCCAGCAGCCCCTGGGCCACGGCAAACACAGATACGCAGTATTTT. Amino acid sequence: CASSPWATANTDTQYF.

The J gene is TRBJ2-6, the V gene TRBV27; D ambiguous. Trimming took 4 bases from V and 2 from J, leaving 3 bases between them. Germline V lookup: CDR1 MNHEY, CDR2 SMNVEV (reference sequence). The CDR3 sequence is 13 residues long. The CDR3: CASSSAGANVLTF. The DNA of the CDR3 is TGTGCCAGCAGTTCGGCTGGGGCCAACGTCCTGACTTTC.

The chain uses TRBV25-1 and TRBJ2-1; 7 bases agree with TRBD2. The CDR3 spans 12 residues. Per germline, CDR1 MGHDK and CDR2 SYGVNS. The CDR3 loop is CPRRGGPNEQFF. CDR3 sequence (DNA): TGTCCACGTCGGGGAGGGCCGAATGAGCAGTTCTTC.

The chain carries TRBV14 and TRBJ2-7; the match to TRBD2 covers 11 bases. Germline trimming cut 1 base from V and 3 bases from J; bases unmatched to any gene: 2. The CDR3 loop spans 15 amino acids. Per the germline V gene, CDR1 is SGHDN and CDR2 is FVKESK. The CDR3 nucleotides are TGTGCCAGCAGCCAAGGACTAGCGGGGTACTACGAGCAGTACTTC. The encoded protein is CASSQGLAGYYEQYF.

The chain employs TRBV11-1 and TRBJ1-1; tentatively, D is TRBD1 (5 bases). This CDR3 region has 15 residues. The germline gives CDR1 SGHAT, CDR2 FQDESV (reference sequence). Trimming stripped 5 bases from V and 2 bases from J, with 15 bases between. This chain's CDR3 is CASSNKLQANTEAFF. CDR3 in DNA: TGTGCCAGCAGCAACAAATTACAGGCAAACACTGAAGCTTTCTTT.

The chain carries TRBV14 and TRBJ2-2; D perhaps matches TRBD1 (5 bases). The CDR3 extends over 18 amino acids. Germline V gene data show CDR1 as SGHDN and CDR2 as FVKESK. Trimming took off 4 bases at V and 6 bases at J, with 24 bases between the two ends. CDR3 loop: CASSRKPRDWRGAGELFF. CDR3 nucleotide sequence: TGTGCCAGCAGCCGCAAACCCAGGGATTGGCGTGGAGCCGGGGAGCTGTTTTTT.

This clone is categorized as medium-sized (0.01 to 0.1%). The V and J genes are TRBV7-2 and TRBJ1-6, with D tentatively TRBD1 (6 bases). CDR3 length: 14 residues. V lost 2 bases and J lost 10, with 12 bases in between. Germline V gives CDR1 SGHTA, CDR2 FQGNSA. The CDR3 nucleotides read TGTGCCAGCAGCTTAATTGGGGGCGGGTCACCCCTCCACTTT. This codes for CASSLIGGGSPLHF. Full variable domain (rest looked up from reference TRBV7-2 and TRBJ1-6): GAGVSQSPSNKVTEKGKDVELRCDPISGHTALYWYRQSLGQGLEFLIYFQGNSAPDKSGLPSDRFSAERTGGSVSTLTIQRTQQEDSAVYLCASSLIGGGSPLHFGNGTRLTVT.

The chain has TRBV27 and TRBJ1-5; D might be TRBD1 (6 bases). The CDR3 loop spans 14 amino acids. The germline V gene encodes CDR1 MNHEY and CDR2 SMNVEV (reference sequence). The germline V and J ends were trimmed by 3 bases and 4 bases, with 10 bases remaining between them. CDR3 residues: CASSLGADNQPQHF. The CDR3 coding sequence is TGTGCCAGCAGTTTGGGGGCGGATAATCAGCCCCAGCATTTT.

Points on this clone: This may arise from a read error, as a much more abundant clone is one base away. Other nucleotide sequences from this sample produce the same CDR3. The rearrangement joins TRBV21-1 to TRBJ1-2. TRBV21-1 is recorded as a pseudogene. The CDR3 covers 14 residues. Here the CDR3 reads CASSKYRENYGYTF. Written as DNA, the CDR3 is TGTGCCAGCAGCAAATATAGAGAAAACTATGGTTACACCTTC.

V and J are TRBV11-2 and TRBJ2-3; 10 nucleotides match TRBD2. The CDR3 loop spans 19 amino acids. Germline assignment: CDR1 SGHAT and CDR2 FQNNGV. V was pared by 5 bases and J by 5 bases, with 19 bases of the junction left unmatched. CDR3 in DNA: TGTGCCAGCAGCCCCTACCTAGCTAGCGGGGGTTTCGACGTAGATACGCAGTATTTT. Amino acid sequence: CASSPYLASGGFDVDTQYF.

This rearrangement joins TRBV5-6 to TRBJ1-2; D perhaps matches TRBD1 (6 bases). Germline V gene sequence: CDR1 SGHDT, CDR2 YYEEEE. The V gene lost 0 bases and the J gene lost 3 bases, with 6 bases spanning the gap. The CDR3 consists of 13 residues. The DNA for the CDR3 is TGTGCCAGCAGCTTGGCAGGGGACTATGGCTACACCTTC. Translation: CASSLAGDYGYTF.

The chain has TRBV2 and TRBJ2-7, with D perhaps TRBD1 (5 bases). The CDR3 contains 13 residues. Germline CDR1 SNHLY, CDR2 FYNNEI. Deletions cut 5 bases from V and 4 bases from J, with 12 bases between. The CDR3 DNA follows: TGTGCCAGCAGTTCCGGACATCGGTACGAGCAGTACTTC. This codes for CASSSGHRYEQYF.

This clone was observed once. The rearrangement links TRBV4-3 to TRBJ2-1, with 12 bases aligning to TRBD2. CDR1 LGHNA and CDR2 YSLEER come from the germline V gene. This CDR3 spans 17 amino acids. V lost 0 bases and J lost 3; bases outside the gene matches: 3. CDR3 amino acids: CASSQEPSGGDYNEQFF. The CDR3 DNA reads as TGCGCCAGCAGCCAAGAGCCTAGCGGGGGGGACTACAATGAGCAGTTCTTC.

For the CDR3, the DNA is TGTGCCAGCAGTGAAGGGAGTCCGGCTGAGCAGTTCTTC. This gives the protein CASSEGSPAEQFF. The chain employs TRBV25-1 and TRBJ2-1; D is possibly TRBD2 (5 bases). Germline assignment: CDR1 MGHDK and CDR2 SYGVNS. This CDR3 contains 13 residues. Trimming left V 2 bases short and J 9 bases short, with 11 bases between.

The gene calls are TRBV7-9 and TRBJ2-5; TRBD1 matches 10 bases. Germline trimming cut 5 bases from V and 4 bases from J; bases unmatched to any gene: 10. Looked up from germline, CDR1 is SEHNR and CDR2 is FQNEAQ (reference sequence). CDR3 size: 16 residues. The CDR3 loop reads CASSTTGGRSRETQYF. CDR3 in DNA: TGTGCCAGCAGCACGACAGGGGGCAGGTCCCGAGAGACCCAGTACTTC.

The chain couples TRBV30 to TRBJ2-1; TRBD2 aligns across 8 bases. Losses at the gene ends were 3 bases for V and 4 bases for J; bases not matched to a gene: 11. Germline CDR1 is GTSNPN and CDR2 is SVGIG (reference sequence). The length of the CDR3 is 16 residues. The CDR3 sequence: CAWSPGAGVRYNEQFF. CDR3 nucleotide sequence: TGTGCCTGGAGCCCCGGAGCGGGAGTAAGGTACAATGAGCAGTTCTTC.

V is TRBV25-1 and J is TRBJ1-6; D ambiguous. The V and J ends lost 3 bases and 10 bases respectively, with 10 bases between them. Germline CDR1 and CDR2: MGHDK and SYGVNS. The CDR3 totals 13 residues. CDR3 residues: CASSDERVSPLHF. In DNA, the CDR3 is TGTGCCAGCAGTGATGAGAGGGTGTCACCCCTCCACTTT.